These T cell receptor beta chains were read from a single sample in a study of T cells in Graves' hyperthyroidism and ophthalmopathy. TCRdb recomputed calls from the multiplex PCR reads with MiXCR, one row per CDR3 protein. The profile shows about 690,000 distinct CDR3 sequences, approximately 15% of them singletons. The material sequenced was blood. The receptor source for this set is a man aged 50-59 years with Graves' hyperthyroidism. CDR3s leave out the opening cysteine and the closing phenylalanine or tryptophan. For some rows the clone size is stated as once, few or many, or as a class when expanded; others skip it.

TRBV28,many,TRBJ2-7,ASSLTGVDAEQY
TRBV28,many,TRBJ2-1,ASSSNILANEQF
TRBV5-1,few,TRBJ2-6,ASSLKGQGAIGANVLT
TRBV7-8,many,TRBJ2-1,ASSSSSGSYNEQF
TRBV30,many,TRBJ2-7,AWSETDYEQY
TRBV5-1,.,TRBJ2-1,ASSLPGQGRHEQF
TRBV12-3/TRBV12-4,many,TRBJ1-1,ASSPGQGWSTEAF
TRBV7-8,many,TRBJ2-2,ASRDRGLLENTGELF
TRBV19,many,TRBJ2-1,ASSIGSGQGSYNEQF
TRBV7-2,once,TRBJ2-6,ASSPRTTSGANVLT
TRBV4-1,.,TRBJ2-5,ASSQDRTSRKTQY
TRBV7-3,many,TRBJ2-2,ASSPHMRGGSTGELF
TRBV19,few,TRBJ1-1,ASSIDTRGNTEAF
TRBV24-1,few,TRBJ1-4,ATSGEGEKLF
TRBV20-1,.,TRBJ2-1,SATTSGRAYNEQF
TRBV5-1,many,TRBJ2-4,ASTTAWGLAKNIQY
TRBV20-1,many,TRBJ2-1,SAKTPGLAGSIGEEQF
TRBV7-2,.,TRBJ1-4,ASSLRLNRGVDEKLF
TRBV5-6,many,TRBJ2-3,ASSPGTGVDTQY
TRBV10-2,many,TRBJ1-2,ASSGGTGPNYGYT
TRBV6-2/TRBV6-3,few,TRBJ2-1,ASSQYYNEQF
TRBV7-2,.,TRBJ2-1,ASSFSSGSVYEQF
TRBV15,many,TRBJ2-3,ATGSPLTDTQY
TRBV12-3/TRBV12-4,many,TRBJ2-7,ASSLAPSGAEGGQY
TRBV10-3,.,TRBJ2-3,AISPSGGADTQY